This record concerns one TCR beta chain sequence. The data were obtained in a study of glioma-infiltrating T cells after dendritic cell vaccination. The CDR3 is made up of 12 amino acids. In germline, CDR1 is SGHDT, CDR2 YYEEEE. Trimming cost V 4 bases and J 1 base, with 4 bases left between them. This table comes from immunoSEQ multiplex PCR, and its TCRdb copy is limited to in-frame clones, with some not included. The table lists about 82,000 clones, roughly 90% of them singletons. The V gene is TRBV5-6, the J gene TRBJ2-3; D is uncertain. The receptor was derived from a human donor with glioblastoma. The specimen was blood, collected before dendritic cell vaccination. CDR3 region: CASSPRTDTQYF. The CDR3 DNA is TGTGCCAGCAGCCCTCGCACAGATACGCAGTATTTT.